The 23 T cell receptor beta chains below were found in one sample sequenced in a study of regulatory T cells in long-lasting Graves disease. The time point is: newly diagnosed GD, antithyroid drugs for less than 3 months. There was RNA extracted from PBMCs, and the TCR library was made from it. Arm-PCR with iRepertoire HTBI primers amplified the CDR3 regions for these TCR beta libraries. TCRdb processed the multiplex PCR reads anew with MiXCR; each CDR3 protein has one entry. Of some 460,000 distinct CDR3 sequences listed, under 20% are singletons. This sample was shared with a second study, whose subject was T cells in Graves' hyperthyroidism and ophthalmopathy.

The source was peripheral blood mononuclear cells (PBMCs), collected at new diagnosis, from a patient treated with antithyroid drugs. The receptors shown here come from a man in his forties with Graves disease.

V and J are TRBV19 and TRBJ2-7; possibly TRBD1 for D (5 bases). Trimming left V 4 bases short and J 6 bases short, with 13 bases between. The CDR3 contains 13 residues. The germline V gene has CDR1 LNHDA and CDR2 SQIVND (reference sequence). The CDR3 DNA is TGTGCCAGTAGTAGAATTCAGGGTATCGAGCAGTACTTC. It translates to CASSRIQGIEQYF.

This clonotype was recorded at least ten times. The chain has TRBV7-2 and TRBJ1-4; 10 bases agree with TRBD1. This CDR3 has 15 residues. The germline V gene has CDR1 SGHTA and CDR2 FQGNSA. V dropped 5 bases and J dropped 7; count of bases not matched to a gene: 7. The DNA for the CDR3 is TGTGCCAGCAGCAACTGGGACAGGGGCTCTGAAAAACTGTTTTTT. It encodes CASSNWDRGSEKLFF.

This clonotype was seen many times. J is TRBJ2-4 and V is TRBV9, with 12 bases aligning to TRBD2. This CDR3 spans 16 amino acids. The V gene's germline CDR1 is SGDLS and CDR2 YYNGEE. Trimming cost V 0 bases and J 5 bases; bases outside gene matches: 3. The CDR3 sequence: CASSVGLAGVENIQYF. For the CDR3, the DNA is TGTGCCAGCAGCGTAGGACTAGCGGGAGTCGAAAACATTCAGTACTTC.

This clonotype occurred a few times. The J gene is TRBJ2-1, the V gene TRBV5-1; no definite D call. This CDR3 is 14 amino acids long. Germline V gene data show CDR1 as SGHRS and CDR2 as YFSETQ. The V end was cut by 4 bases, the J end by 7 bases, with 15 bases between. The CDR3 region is CASSLDPKVNEQFF. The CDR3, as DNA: TGCGCCAGCAGCCTGGACCCCAAGGTGAATGAGCAGTTCTTC.

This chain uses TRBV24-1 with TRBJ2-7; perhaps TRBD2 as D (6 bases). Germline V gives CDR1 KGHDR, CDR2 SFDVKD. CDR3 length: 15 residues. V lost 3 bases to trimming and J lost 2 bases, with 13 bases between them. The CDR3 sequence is CATSDPGETPYEQYF. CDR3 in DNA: TGTGCCACCAGTGATCCGGGAGAGACACCCTACGAGCAGTACTTC.

The CDR3 spells CASSLRLAGGAGEQFF. The CDR3 DNA follows: TGTGCCAGCAGCCTGCGACTAGCGGGAGGGGCGGGTGAGCAGTTCTTC. This chain joins TRBV11-2 and TRBJ2-1, with 14 bases aligning to TRBD2. The CDR3 has 16 amino acids. Germline CDR1 reads SGHAT; CDR2 reads FQNNGV. V dropped 5 bases and J dropped 9; count of bases not matched to a gene: 9.

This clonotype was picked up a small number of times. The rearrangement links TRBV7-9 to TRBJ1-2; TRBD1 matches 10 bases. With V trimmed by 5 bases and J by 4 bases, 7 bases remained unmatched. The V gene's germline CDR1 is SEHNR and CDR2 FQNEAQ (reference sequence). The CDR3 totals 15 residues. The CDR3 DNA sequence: TGTGCCAGCAGCGTACCGGGACAGGGGATCTATGGCTACACCTTC. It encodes CASSVPGQGIYGYTF.

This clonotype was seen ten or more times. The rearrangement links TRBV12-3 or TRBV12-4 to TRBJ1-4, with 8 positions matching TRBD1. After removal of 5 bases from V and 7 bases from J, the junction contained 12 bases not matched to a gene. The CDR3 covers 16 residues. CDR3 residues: CASSQKTGVEFEKLFF. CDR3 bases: TGTGCCAGCAGTCAGAAGACAGGGGTGGAGTTTGAAAAACTGTTTTTT.

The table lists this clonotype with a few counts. The CDR3: CASSPAGQIVSYEQYF. The CDR3 coding sequence is TGTGCCAGCAGTCCTGCGGGACAGATTGTCTCCTACGAGCAGTACTTC. The J gene is TRBJ2-7, the V gene TRBV27; TRBD1 is a possible D gene (7 bases). The V gene lost 5 bases and the J gene lost 0 bases, with 17 bases spanning the gap. CDR1 MNHEY and CDR2 SMNVEV come from the germline V gene (reference sequence). CDR3 length equals 16 residues.

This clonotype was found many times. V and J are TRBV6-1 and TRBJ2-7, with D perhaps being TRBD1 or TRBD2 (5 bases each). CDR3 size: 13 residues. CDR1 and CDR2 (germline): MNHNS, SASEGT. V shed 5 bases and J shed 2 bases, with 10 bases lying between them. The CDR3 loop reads CASSIGTAYEQYF. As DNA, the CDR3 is TGTGCCAGCAGTATTGGGACGGCCTACGAGCAGTACTTC.

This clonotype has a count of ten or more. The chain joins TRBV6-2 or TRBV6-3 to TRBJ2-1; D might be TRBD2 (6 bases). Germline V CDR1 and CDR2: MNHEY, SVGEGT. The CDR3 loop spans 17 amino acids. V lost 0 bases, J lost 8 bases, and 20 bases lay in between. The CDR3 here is CASSYSTSGAVLHEQFF. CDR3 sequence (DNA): TGTGCCAGCAGTTACTCGACTTCGGGAGCTGTTCTCCATGAGCAGTTCTTC.

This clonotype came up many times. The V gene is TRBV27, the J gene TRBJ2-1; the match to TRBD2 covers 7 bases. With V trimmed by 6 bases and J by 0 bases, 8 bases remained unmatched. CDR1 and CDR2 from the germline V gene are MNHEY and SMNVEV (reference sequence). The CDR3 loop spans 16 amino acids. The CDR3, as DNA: TGTGCCAGCAGCGGGAGGAGCGGTAGCTCCTACAATGAGCAGTTCTTC. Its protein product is CASSGRSGSSYNEQFF.

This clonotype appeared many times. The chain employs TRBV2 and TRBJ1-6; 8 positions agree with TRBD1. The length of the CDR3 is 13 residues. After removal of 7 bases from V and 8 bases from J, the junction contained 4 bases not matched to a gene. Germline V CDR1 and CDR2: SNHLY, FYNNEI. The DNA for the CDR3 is TGTGCCAGCATCAGGGGGCAGGATTCACCCCTCCACTTT. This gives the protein CASIRGQDSPLHF.

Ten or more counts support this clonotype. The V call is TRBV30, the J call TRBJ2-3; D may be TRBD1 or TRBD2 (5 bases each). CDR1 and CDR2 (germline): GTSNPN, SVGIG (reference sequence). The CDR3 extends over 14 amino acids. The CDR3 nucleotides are TGTGCTTACGACGAGGGCAGGGAGACAGATACGCAGTATTTT. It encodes CAYDEGRETDTQYF.

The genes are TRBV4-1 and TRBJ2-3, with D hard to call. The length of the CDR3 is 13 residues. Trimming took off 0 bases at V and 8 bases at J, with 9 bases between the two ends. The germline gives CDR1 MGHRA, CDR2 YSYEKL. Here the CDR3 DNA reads TGCGCCAGCAGCCAAGAAGGTCGAGCTACGCAGTATTTT. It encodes CASSQEGRATQYF.

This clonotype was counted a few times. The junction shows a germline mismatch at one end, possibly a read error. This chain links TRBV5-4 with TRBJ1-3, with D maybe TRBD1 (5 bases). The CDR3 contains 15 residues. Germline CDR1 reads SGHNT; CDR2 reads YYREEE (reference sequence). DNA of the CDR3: TGTGCCAGCAGTTTGGGACCGGACTCTGGAAACACCATATATTTT. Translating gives CASSLGPDSGNTIYF.

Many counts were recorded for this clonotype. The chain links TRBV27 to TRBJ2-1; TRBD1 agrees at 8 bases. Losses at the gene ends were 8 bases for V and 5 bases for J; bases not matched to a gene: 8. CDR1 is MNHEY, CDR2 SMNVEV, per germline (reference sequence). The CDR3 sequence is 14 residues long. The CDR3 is CASYRRGLHNEQFF. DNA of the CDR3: TGTGCCAGCTATCGCAGGGGGCTACACAATGAGCAGTTCTTC.

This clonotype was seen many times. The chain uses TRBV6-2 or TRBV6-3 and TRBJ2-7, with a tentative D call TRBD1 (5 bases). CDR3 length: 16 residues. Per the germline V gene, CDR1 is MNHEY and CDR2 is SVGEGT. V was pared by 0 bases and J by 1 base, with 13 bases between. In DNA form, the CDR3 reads TGTGCCAGCAGTTACTCGTTCTCGACAGCTTCCTACGAGCAGTACTTC. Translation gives CASSYSFSTASYEQYF.

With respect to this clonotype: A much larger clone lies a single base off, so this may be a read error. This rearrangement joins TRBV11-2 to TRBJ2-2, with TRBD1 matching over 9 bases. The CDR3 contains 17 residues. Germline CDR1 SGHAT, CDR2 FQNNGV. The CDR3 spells CVSSLGVRTGVSGELFF. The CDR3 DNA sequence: TGTGTCAGCAGCTTAGGGGTCCGGACAGGGGTGTCCGGGGAGCTGTTTTTT.

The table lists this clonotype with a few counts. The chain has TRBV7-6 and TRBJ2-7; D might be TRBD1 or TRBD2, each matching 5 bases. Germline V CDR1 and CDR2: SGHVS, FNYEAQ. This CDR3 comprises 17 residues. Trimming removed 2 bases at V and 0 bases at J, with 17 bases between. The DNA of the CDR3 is TGTGCCAGCAGCTTAATTGGGGCAGGGACGCTCTCCTACGAGCAGTACTTC. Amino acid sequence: CASSLIGAGTLSYEQYF.

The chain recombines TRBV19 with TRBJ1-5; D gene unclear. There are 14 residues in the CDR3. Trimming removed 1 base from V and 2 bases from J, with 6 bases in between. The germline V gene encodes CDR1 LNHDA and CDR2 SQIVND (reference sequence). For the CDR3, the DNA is TGTGCCAGTAGTATAGCACAGCGCAATCAGCCCCAGCATTTT. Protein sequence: CASSIAQRNQPQHF.

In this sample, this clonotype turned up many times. CDR3 DNA: TGTGCCAGCAGCTTGAGCGGGAGTGGCTCCTACGAGCAGTACTTC. Residues: CASSLSGSGSYEQYF. The rearrangement uses TRBV7-2 and TRBJ2-7, with 8 bases that match TRBD2. Looked up from germline, CDR1 is SGHTA and CDR2 is FQGNSA. The CDR3 runs 15 residues. After removal of 3 bases from V and 0 bases from J, the junction contained 4 bases not matched to a gene. The full variable domain, in which reference TRBV7-2 and TRBJ2-7 provide the parts outside the CDR3, is GAGVSQSPSNKVTEKGKDVELRCDPISGHTALYWYRQSLGQGLEFLIYFQGNSAPDKSGLPSDRFSAERTGGSVSTLTIQRTQQEDSAVYLCASSLSGSGSYEQYFGPGTRLTVT.

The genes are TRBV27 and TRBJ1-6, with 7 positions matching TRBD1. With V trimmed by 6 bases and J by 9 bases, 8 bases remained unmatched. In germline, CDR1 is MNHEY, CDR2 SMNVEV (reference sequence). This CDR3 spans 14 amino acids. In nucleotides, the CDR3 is TGTGCCAGCAGCTACCGGGACAGAATTTCACCCCTCCACTTT. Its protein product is CASSYRDRISPLHF.